The rows below give T cell receptor beta chains drawn from one sample of a study of blood T cell repertoires in COVID-19. The assay was immunoSEQ multiplex PCR, and TCRdb's table has in-frame clones only and misses some. The sample lists around 140,000 clones, 70% to 90% occurring once. Sequenced sample: PBMCs or T cells enriched from blood (not recorded which). Receptors originate from a man between 45 and 60 years old who had recovered from COVID-19. Both conserved end residues are part of each CDR3. A D gene is named only where the DNA matches it firmly. Some rows mark clone size as missing; the rest say once, few, many or name a class of expanded clone.

clone_size: -; v_call: TRBV6-4; j_call: TRBJ2-2; d_call: -; cdr3_nt: TGTGCCAGCCGAAGGGGAGGCAACACCGGGGAGCTGTTTTTT; cdr3_aa: CASRRGGNTGELFF
clone_size: -; v_call: TRBV7-2; j_call: TRBJ2-6; d_call: TRBD2; cdr3_nt: TGTGCCAGCAGCTCCCCTGGGGGGAGGGCCTCTGGGGCCAACGTCCTGACTTTC; cdr3_aa: CASSSPGGRASGANVLTF
clone_size: -; v_call: TRBV5-1; j_call: TRBJ2-1; d_call: TRBD2; cdr3_nt: TGCGCCAGCAGCTTGACTAGCGGGAGCGGCTACGAGCAGTTCTTC; cdr3_aa: CASSLTSGSGYEQFF
clone_size: few; v_call: TRBV12-5; j_call: TRBJ2-1; d_call: TRBD2; cdr3_nt: TGTGCTAGTGGTTTTGGCGGGGGGAGCTCCTACAATGAGCAGTTCTTC; cdr3_aa: CASGFGGGSSYNEQFF
clone_size: -; v_call: TRBV7-3; j_call: TRBJ2-3; d_call: -; cdr3_nt: TGTGCCAGCAGCCTCGGACTAGATACGCAGTATTTT; cdr3_aa: CASSLGLDTQYF
clone_size: -; v_call: TRBV15; j_call: TRBJ1-4; d_call: -; cdr3_nt: TGTGCCACCAGCAGAGTCCAGGAAAAACTGTTTTTT; cdr3_aa: CATSRVQEKLFF
clone_size: -; v_call: TRBV28; j_call: TRBJ1-2; d_call: -; cdr3_nt: TGTGCCAGCAGTTACGAAGGACATGACTATGGCTACACCTTC; cdr3_aa: CASSYEGHDYGYTF
clone_size: -; v_call: TRBV7-6; j_call: TRBJ1-6; d_call: -; cdr3_nt: TGTGCCAGCAGCTTACACCGGGACAAGAATTCACCCCTCCACTTT; cdr3_aa: CASSLHRDKNSPLHF
clone_size: -; v_call: TRBV20-1; j_call: TRBJ1-1; d_call: -; cdr3_nt: TGCAGTGCTAAGGGGCGATCTGAAGCTTTCTTT; cdr3_aa: CSAKGRSEAFF
clone_size: -; v_call: TRBV5-1; j_call: TRBJ2-2; d_call: -; cdr3_nt: TGCGCCAGCAGCTTGGGCATGGACAGCTTCACGACCGGGGAGCTGTTTTTT; cdr3_aa: CASSLGMDSFTTGELFF
clone_size: once; v_call: TRBV25-1; j_call: TRBJ2-7; d_call: TRBD1; cdr3_nt: TGTGCCAGCAGTGAATCAGTGACAGGGGCTGTCCACGAGCAGTACTTC; cdr3_aa: CASSESVTGAVHEQYF
clone_size: -; v_call: TRBV19; j_call: TRBJ2-2; d_call: -; cdr3_nt: TGTGCCAGTAGTATCCCCCGGGGTCTTTCTACGAACACCGGGGAGCTGTTTTTT; cdr3_aa: CASSIPRGLSTNTGELFF
clone_size: medium-sized; v_call: TRBV27; j_call: TRBJ2-1; d_call: TRBD2; cdr3_nt: TGTGCCAGCAGTTTATACGGGGGGAGCTACAATGAGCAGTTCTTC; cdr3_aa: CASSLYGGSYNEQFF
clone_size: -; v_call: TRBV9; j_call: TRBJ2-6; d_call: TRBD1; cdr3_nt: TGTGCCAGCAGCGGTAGAGCAGGGGGCATCTCTGGGGCCAACGTCCTGACTTTC; cdr3_aa: CASSGRAGGISGANVLTF
clone_size: -; v_call: TRBV14; j_call: TRBJ2-1; d_call: -; cdr3_nt: TGTGCCAGCAGCCAAGATCCGCGATTTGAGCAGTTCTTC; cdr3_aa: CASSQDPRFEQFF
clone_size: -; v_call: TRBV7-9; j_call: TRBJ2-1; d_call: -; cdr3_nt: TGTGCCAGCAGCTTAACTCGGCTAGCCTTTTTCAATGAGCAGTTCTTC; cdr3_aa: CASSLTRLAFFNEQFF
clone_size: -; v_call: TRBV3-1/TRBV3-2; j_call: TRBJ1-3; d_call: TRBD1; cdr3_nt: TGTGCCAGCAGCCGGGACAGGGATTTTGGAAACACCATATATTTT; cdr3_aa: CASSRDRDFGNTIYF
clone_size: -; v_call: TRBV27; j_call: TRBJ2-6; d_call: TRBD1; cdr3_nt: TGTGCCAGCAGTTTCTGGGACAGGGCGAGCTCTGGGGCCAACGTCCTGACTTTC; cdr3_aa: CASSFWDRASSGANVLTF
clone_size: few; v_call: TRBV6-2/TRBV6-3; j_call: TRBJ1-1; d_call: TRBD1; cdr3_nt: TGTGCCAGCAGTCCCTCCGACAGGGGAGCTTTCTTT; cdr3_aa: CASSPSDRGAFF
clone_size: once; v_call: TRBV5-1; j_call: TRBJ2-5; d_call: TRBD1; cdr3_nt: TGCGCCAGCAGCTTGGGGGCAGGGGGTCGGGAGACCCAGTACTTC; cdr3_aa: CASSLGAGGRETQYF
clone_size: once; v_call: TRBV6-6; j_call: TRBJ2-3; d_call: TRBD2; cdr3_nt: TGTGCCAGCCGCCGGACTAGCGGGGGGGAGACAGATACGCAGTATTTT; cdr3_aa: CASRRTSGGETDTQYF
clone_size: -; v_call: TRBV27; j_call: TRBJ2-6; d_call: -; cdr3_nt: TGTGCCAGCAGTTTGTTATCGGAGGCATTCTCTGGGGCCAACGTCCTGACTTTC; cdr3_aa: CASSLLSEAFSGANVLTF
clone_size: -; v_call: TRBV7-2; j_call: TRBJ1-1; d_call: TRBD1; cdr3_nt: TGTGCCAGCAGTTCAGCGACAGGGGGGTACACTGAAGCTTTCTTT; cdr3_aa: CASSSATGGYTEAFF
clone_size: -; v_call: TRBV14; j_call: TRBJ1-2; d_call: TRBD1; cdr3_nt: TGTGCCAGCAGCCAATTATACAGGGGCGCCGGCTACACCTTC; cdr3_aa: CASSQLYRGAGYTF
clone_size: -; v_call: TRBV5-1; j_call: TRBJ1-1; d_call: TRBD1; cdr3_nt: TGCGCCAGCAGCTTGGGGACAGGGGAGAGCGCTGAAGCTTTCTTT; cdr3_aa: CASSLGTGESAEAFF
clone_size: -; v_call: TRBV3-1/TRBV3-2; j_call: TRBJ2-2; d_call: -; cdr3_nt: TGTGCCAGCAGCCAAGAGAGGGTGGGTGACACCGGGGAGCTGTTTTTT; cdr3_aa: CASSQERVGDTGELFF
clone_size: few; v_call: TRBV6-4; j_call: TRBJ1-5; d_call: -; cdr3_nt: TGTGCCAGCCGCGCGGACAGCCATAGCAATCAGCCCCAGCATTTT; cdr3_aa: CASRADSHSNQPQHF
clone_size: -; v_call: TRBV5-1; j_call: TRBJ1-2; d_call: -; cdr3_nt: TGCGCCAGCAGCTTCAATGCGGGTGGGTATGGCTACACCTTC; cdr3_aa: CASSFNAGGYGYTF
clone_size: -; v_call: TRBV19; j_call: TRBJ1-2; d_call: -; cdr3_nt: TGTGCCAGTACGCGGAACTATGGCTACACCTTC; cdr3_aa: CASTRNYGYTF
clone_size: -; v_call: TRBV7-2; j_call: TRBJ2-7; d_call: -; cdr3_nt: TGTGCCAGCAGCTTAAGATCATGGGCTACGACATCTTGGGAGCAGTACTTC; cdr3_aa: CASSLRSWATTSWEQYF
clone_size: few; v_call: TRBV5-8; j_call: TRBJ1-2; d_call: -; cdr3_nt: TGTGCCAGCAGCTTGGCCCAGACTGGGTATGGCTACACCTTC; cdr3_aa: CASSLAQTGYGYTF
clone_size: -; v_call: TRBV9; j_call: TRBJ2-2; d_call: TRBD1; cdr3_nt: TGTGCCAGCAGCCAACGGACAGGGGAGGGCACCGGGGAGCTGTTTTTT; cdr3_aa: CASSQRTGEGTGELFF
clone_size: -; v_call: TRBV6-5; j_call: TRBJ1-4; d_call: TRBD1; cdr3_nt: TGTGCCAGCAGTTACTCGAGTACAGGGGGCCATGAAAAACTGTTTTTT; cdr3_aa: CASSYSSTGGHEKLFF
clone_size: -; v_call: TRBV11-2; j_call: TRBJ2-5; d_call: TRBD1; cdr3_nt: TGTGCCAGCAGCTTATCGACAGGGCCAACGGAGACCCAGTACTTC; cdr3_aa: CASSLSTGPTETQYF
clone_size: -; v_call: TRBV6-5; j_call: TRBJ2-7; d_call: TRBD2; cdr3_nt: TGTGCCAGCAGTTTAACTAGCGGTCTGACCTACGAGCAGTACTTC; cdr3_aa: CASSLTSGLTYEQYF
clone_size: -; v_call: TRBV6-5; j_call: TRBJ2-7; d_call: -; cdr3_nt: TGTGCCAGCAGTTTCAAGACAAATTACGAGCAGTACTTC; cdr3_aa: CASSFKTNYEQYF
clone_size: -; v_call: TRBV28; j_call: TRBJ2-3; d_call: TRBD2; cdr3_nt: TGTGCCAGCAGTTCTGCCGCATCTAGCGGGGGCCCGACAGATACGCAGTATTTT; cdr3_aa: CASSSAASSGGPTDTQYF
clone_size: -; v_call: TRBV19; j_call: TRBJ1-1; d_call: -; cdr3_nt: TGTGCCAGTTCGAGGACAGTACGCACTGAAGCTTTCTTT; cdr3_aa: CASSRTVRTEAFF
clone_size: -; v_call: TRBV12-3/TRBV12-4; j_call: TRBJ1-2; d_call: -; cdr3_nt: TGTGCCAGCAATATGGGACTCCGGAATGGCTACACCTTC; cdr3_aa: CASNMGLRNGYTF
clone_size: -; v_call: TRBV28; j_call: TRBJ2-5; d_call: TRBD2; cdr3_nt: TGTGCCAGCAGTTTAATTGGCGGGGGGGCCGGTGAGACCCAGTACTTC; cdr3_aa: CASSLIGGGAGETQYF
clone_size: -; v_call: TRBV7-2; j_call: TRBJ2-4; d_call: TRBD2; cdr3_nt: TGTGCCAGCAGCTCCGGGGGGGCCTTAAACATTCAGTACTTC; cdr3_aa: CASSSGGALNIQYF
clone_size: -; v_call: TRBV24-1; j_call: TRBJ1-2; d_call: TRBD1; cdr3_nt: TGTGCCACCGGAAACTCAGGGGGCACTGGCTACACCTTC; cdr3_aa: CATGNSGGTGYTF